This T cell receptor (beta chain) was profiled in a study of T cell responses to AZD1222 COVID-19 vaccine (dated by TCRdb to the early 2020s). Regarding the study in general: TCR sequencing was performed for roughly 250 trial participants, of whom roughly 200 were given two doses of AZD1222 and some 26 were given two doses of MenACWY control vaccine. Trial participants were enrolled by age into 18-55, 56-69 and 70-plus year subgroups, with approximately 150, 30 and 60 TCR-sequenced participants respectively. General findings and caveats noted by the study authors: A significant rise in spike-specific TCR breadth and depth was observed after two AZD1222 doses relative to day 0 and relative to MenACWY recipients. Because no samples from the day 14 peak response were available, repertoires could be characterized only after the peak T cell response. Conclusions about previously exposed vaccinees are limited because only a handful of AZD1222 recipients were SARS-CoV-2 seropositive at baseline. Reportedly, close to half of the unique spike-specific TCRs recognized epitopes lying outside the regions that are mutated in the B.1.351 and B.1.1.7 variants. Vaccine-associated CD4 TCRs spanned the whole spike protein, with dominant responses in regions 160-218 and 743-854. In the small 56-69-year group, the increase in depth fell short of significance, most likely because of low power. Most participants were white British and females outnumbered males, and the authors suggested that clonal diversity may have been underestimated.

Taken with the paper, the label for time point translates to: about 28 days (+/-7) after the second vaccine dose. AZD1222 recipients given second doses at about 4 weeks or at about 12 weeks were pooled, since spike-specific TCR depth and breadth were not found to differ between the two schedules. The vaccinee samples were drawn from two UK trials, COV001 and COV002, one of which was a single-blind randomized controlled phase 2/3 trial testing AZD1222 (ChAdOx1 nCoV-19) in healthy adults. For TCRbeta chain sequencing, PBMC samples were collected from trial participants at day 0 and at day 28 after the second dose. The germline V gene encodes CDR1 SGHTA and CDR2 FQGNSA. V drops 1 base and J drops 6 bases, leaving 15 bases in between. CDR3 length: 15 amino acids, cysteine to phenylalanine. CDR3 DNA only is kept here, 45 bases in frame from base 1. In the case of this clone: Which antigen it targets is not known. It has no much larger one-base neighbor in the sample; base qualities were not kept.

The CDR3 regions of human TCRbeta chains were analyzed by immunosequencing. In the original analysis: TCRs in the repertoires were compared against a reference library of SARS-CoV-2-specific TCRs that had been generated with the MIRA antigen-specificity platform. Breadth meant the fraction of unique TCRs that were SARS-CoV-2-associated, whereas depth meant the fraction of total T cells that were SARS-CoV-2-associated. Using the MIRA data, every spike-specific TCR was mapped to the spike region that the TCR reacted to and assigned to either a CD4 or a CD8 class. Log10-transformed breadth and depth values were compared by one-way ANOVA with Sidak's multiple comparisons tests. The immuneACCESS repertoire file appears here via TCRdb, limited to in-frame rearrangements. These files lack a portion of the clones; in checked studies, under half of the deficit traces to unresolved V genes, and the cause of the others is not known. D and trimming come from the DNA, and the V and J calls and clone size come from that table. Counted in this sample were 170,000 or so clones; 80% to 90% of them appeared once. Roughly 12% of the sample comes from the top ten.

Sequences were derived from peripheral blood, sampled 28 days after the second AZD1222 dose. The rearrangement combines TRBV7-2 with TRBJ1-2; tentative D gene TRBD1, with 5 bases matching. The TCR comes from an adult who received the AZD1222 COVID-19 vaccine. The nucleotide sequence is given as TGTGCCAGCAGCTTAGGGGGCTTACGTTACAATGGCTACACCTTC. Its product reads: CASSLGGLRYNGYTF.